The 24 T cell receptor beta chains given below trace back to one sample, sequenced in a study of blood T cell repertoires in COVID-19. The repertoire was sequenced with immunoSEQ multiplex PCR; TCRdb's copy has only in-frame clones and lacks some. The data show approximately 170,000 clones, with under 85% seen just once and more than 10% held by the top ten. Source material: PBMCs or T cells enriched from blood (not recorded which). The source of these receptors is a man in his forties or fifties who had recovered from COVID-19.

CDR3 DNA: TGTGCCAGCCATCGGGGGAGTACCCGCTATGGCTACACCTTC. Translation: CASHRGSTRYGYTF. This chain uses TRBV2 with TRBJ1-2; the D gene is possibly TRBD1 (5 bases). The V end lost 8 bases, the J end lost 4 bases, and 17 bases lay between the germline ends. This CDR3 comprises 14 residues. The V gene's germline CDR1 is SNHLY and CDR2 FYNNEI. The whole variable domain, filled in from reference TRBV2 and TRBJ1-2, reads EPEVTQTPSHQVTQMGQEVILRCVPISNHLYFYWYRQILGQKVEFLVSFYNNEISEKSEIFDDQFSVERPDGSNFTLKIRSTKLEDSAMYFCASHRGSTRYGYTFGSGTRLTVV.

This chain uses TRBV4-1 with TRBJ2-1, with 8 bases fitting TRBD1. This CDR3 is built from 17 residues. Germline CDR1 and CDR2: MGHRA and YSYEKL. V was pared by 3 bases and J by 1 base, with 8 bases of the junction left unmatched. CDR3 in amino acids: CASSHPGRDRSYNEQFF. DNA for the CDR3: TGCGCCAGCAGCCACCCGGGGCGGGACAGGTCCTACAATGAGCAGTTCTTC.

CDR3 amino acids: CASSPKDRNYGYTF. The CDR3 region has the DNA TGTGCCAGCAGCCCTAAGGACAGGAACTATGGCTACACCTTC. The V call is TRBV5-6, the J call TRBJ1-2, with 7 bases fitting TRBD1. V gave up 4 bases and J gave up 2 bases; unmatched junction bases: 5. The CDR3 runs to 14 residues. The germline V gene encodes CDR1 SGHDT and CDR2 YYEEEE.

V and J are TRBV27 and TRBJ2-7; D not certain. This CDR3 spans 16 amino acids. V was trimmed by 3 bases and J by 1 base, leaving 16 bases between them. Germline V lookup: CDR1 MNHEY, CDR2 SMNVEV (reference sequence). The CDR3 bases are TGTGCCAGCAGTTTTCTCCCCGTGAGCCCATCCTACGAGCAGTACTTC. Encoded protein: CASSFLPVSPSYEQYF.

The V gene is TRBV28, the J gene TRBJ2-2, with D maybe TRBD1 (6 bases). Germline CDR1 is MDHEN and CDR2 is SYDVKM. The V end was cut by 5 bases, the J end by 1 base, with 8 bases between. This CDR3 has 14 amino acids. CDR3 in amino acids: CASSPGQNTGELFF. The CDR3 DNA reads TGTGCCAGCAGTCCGGGACAGAACACCGGGGAGCTGTTTTTT.

The chain combines TRBV5-1 with TRBJ1-1; D not resolved. Germline CDR1 and CDR2: SGHRS and YFSETQ. CDR3 length: 14 residues. The ends were cut back, 1 base at V and 1 base at J, with 8 bases in the middle. This chain's CDR3 is CASSLRSENTEAFF. The CDR3 region has the DNA TGCGCCAGCAGCTTGCGATCAGAGAACACTGAAGCTTTCTTT.

This chain links TRBV5-4 with TRBJ2-3, with a weak D call TRBD1 (5 bases). CDR1 is SGHNT, CDR2 YYREEE, per germline (reference sequence). The V and J ends lost 5 bases and 5 bases respectively, with 12 bases between them. This CDR3 has 13 amino acids. CDR3 residues: CASRVGAIDTQYF. The CDR3 bases are TGTGCCAGCAGAGTAGGGGCCATAGATACGCAGTATTTT.

For this clone: Compared with germline, one end of the junction differs, possibly owing to a read error. As DNA, the CDR3 is TGCAGTGCTCGAGAGGCCCGGAGGCCCAACTTC. As protein: CSAREARRPNF. The chain is built from TRBV20-1 and TRBJ1-2; D remains unclear. The CDR3 is made up of 11 amino acids. Germline V gene data show CDR1 as DFQATT and CDR2 as SNEGSKA (reference sequence).

This sequence joins TRBV27 and TRBJ1-2, with 9 bases identical to TRBD1. CDR3 size: 12 residues. V was pared by 6 bases and J by 7 bases, with 3 bases of the junction left unmatched. CDR1 is MNHEY and CDR2 is SMNVEV in the germline V gene (reference sequence). This CDR3 is CASRDRGFGYTF. CDR3 DNA: TGTGCCAGCAGAGACAGGGGGTTTGGCTACACCTTC.

The gene calls are TRBV6-5 and TRBJ2-7; D perhaps matches TRBD2 (6 bases). Trimming removed 4 bases from V and 7 bases from J, with 11 bases in between. CDR3 length: 12 amino acids. The V gene's germline CDR1 is MNHEY and CDR2 SVGAGI. CDR3 bases: TGTGCCAGCAGTTCCCCGGGGAGGGAGCAGTACTTC. Protein: CASSSPGREQYF.

The V call is TRBV6-2 or TRBV6-3, the J call TRBJ1-1; no clear D gene. This CDR3 is built from 11 residues. Per germline, CDR1 MNHEY and CDR2 SVGEGT. V gave up 5 bases and J gave up 8 bases, with 9 bases separating them. In DNA, the CDR3 is TGTGCCAGCAGTAGACTTGGGGAAGCTTTCTTT. As protein: CASSRLGEAFF.

This chain joins TRBV19 and TRBJ1-5; no clear D. The germline V gene encodes CDR1 LNHDA and CDR2 SQIVND (reference sequence). This CDR3 has 14 amino acids. Deletions cut 3 bases from V and 2 bases from J, with 8 bases between. The CDR3 sequence is CASSMRGGNQPQHF. The CDR3, as DNA: TGTGCCAGTAGTATGCGGGGAGGCAATCAGCCCCAGCATTTT.

The CDR3 DNA sequence: TGTGCCAGCTCACCACATGGCGGGGATACTGAAGCTTTCTTT. Its translation: CASSPHGGDTEAFF. This sequence joins TRBV18 and TRBJ1-1, with D unresolved. The V gene's germline CDR1 is KGHSH and CDR2 LQKENI. V dropped 1 base and J dropped 5 bases, with 11 bases sitting between them. The CDR3 length is 14 residues.

A few counts support this clone. DNA for the CDR3: TGTGCCAGCAGCTTAGGGGCTGGCGAGCAGTTCTTC. This sequence encodes CASSLGAGEQFF. The J gene is TRBJ2-1, the V gene TRBV13; D gene uncertain. The CDR3 loop spans 12 amino acids. Per the germline V gene, CDR1 is PRHDT and CDR2 is FYEKMQ (reference sequence). V lost 0 bases to trimming and J lost 10 bases, with 7 bases between them.

To note about this clone: One junction end disagrees with the germline gene, perhaps due to a read error. V usage is TRBV5-1 and J usage is TRBJ2-1; TRBD1 is a possible D gene (5 bases). Germline V gene sequence: CDR1 SGHRS, CDR2 YFSETQ. The CDR3 length is 15 residues. In nucleotides, the CDR3 is TGCGCCAGCAGCTTGGAAGACAGAGTTTACAATGAGCAGCTCTTC. It specifies CASSLEDRVYNEQLF. Full variable domain (outside the CDR3, taken from reference TRBV5-1 and TRBJ2-1): KAGVTQTPRYLIKTRGQQVTLSCSPISGHRSVSWYQQTPGQGLQFLFEYFSETQRNKGNFPGRFSGRQFSNSRSEMNVSTLELGDSALYLCASSLEDRVYNEQLFGPGTRLTVL.

The count of this clone is one. The V call is TRBV29-1, the J call TRBJ2-5; 10 bases align to TRBD1. With V trimmed by 4 bases and J by 0 bases, 5 bases remained unmatched. The length of the CDR3 is 15 residues. CDR1 and CDR2 from the germline V gene are SQVTM and ANQGSEA. CDR3 sequence reads: CSVGTGGPYQETQYF. CDR3 sequence (DNA): TGCAGCGTTGGGACAGGGGGGCCGTACCAAGAGACCCAGTACTTC.

V usage is TRBV7-2 and J usage is TRBJ1-6; 12 positions agree with TRBD1. V lost 11 bases and J lost 0; bases outside the gene matches: 8. The CDR3 spans 17 residues. Germline CDR1 reads SGHTA; CDR2 reads FQGNSA. The CDR3 loop reads CAAGTGGRSSYNSPLHF. CDR3 sequence (DNA): TGTGCCGCCGGGACAGGGGGCCGGAGCTCCTATAATTCACCCCTCCACTTT.

A few counts support this clone. V gene TRBV2 combines with J gene TRBJ1-3; the D gene is possibly TRBD1 (6 bases). Between the trimmed V and J ends, which lost 4 bases and 2 bases, there was a span of 9 bases. The CDR3 loop spans 14 amino acids. Germline CDR1 and CDR2: SNHLY and FYNNEI. Here the CDR3 reads CASSAGTTGNTIYF. The CDR3 region has the DNA TGTGCCAGCAGTGCCGGGACAACTGGAAACACCATATATTTT.

The rearrangement joins TRBV10-1 to TRBJ2-3; 9 nucleotides align to TRBD1. V dropped 6 bases and J dropped 3; count of bases not matched to a gene: 4. Germline CDR1 WNHNN, CDR2 SYGVQD (reference sequence). CDR3 length: 14 residues. The CDR3: CASSRDRETDTQYF. Written as DNA, the CDR3 is TGCGCCAGCAGCCGGGACAGGGAAACAGATACGCAGTATTTT.

The chain couples TRBV9 to TRBJ2-3; 8 positions match TRBD2. The length of the CDR3 is 14 residues. Looked up from germline, CDR1 is SGDLS and CDR2 is YYNGEE. The V segment lost 4 bases and the J segment 1 base; nucleotides outside the gene matches: 2. The CDR3 DNA is TGTGCCAGCAGCCAGGGACTAGGCACAGATACGCAGTATTTT. It translates to CASSQGLGTDTQYF. Together with reference TRBV9 and TRBJ2-3, the CDR3 gives the full variable domain: DSGVTQTPKHLITATGQRVTLRCSPRSGDLSVYWYQQSLDQGLQFLIQYYNGEERAKGNILERFSAQQFPDLHSELNLSSLELGDSALYFCASSQGLGTDTQYFGPGTRLTVL.

The genes are TRBV30 and TRBJ1-2; D not certain. Between the trimmed V and J ends, which lost 0 bases and 4 bases, there was a span of 12 bases. The CDR3 is 14 residues long. Germline CDR1 reads GTSNPN; CDR2 reads SVGIG (reference sequence). CDR3 residues: CAWSVGEAFYGYTF. The CDR3 DNA reads as TGTGCCTGGAGTGTCGGGGAGGCCTTCTATGGCTACACCTTC. Full variable domain (rest looked up from reference TRBV30 and TRBJ1-2): SQTIHQWPATLVQPVGSPLSLECTVEGTSNPNLYWYRQAAGRGLQLLFYSVGIGQISSEVPQNLSASRPQDRQFILSSKKLLLSDSGFYLCAWSVGEAFYGYTFGSGTRLTVV.

The chain couples TRBV5-4 to TRBJ2-7, with TRBD1 matching 8 bases. Looked up from germline, CDR1 is SGHNT and CDR2 is YYREEE (reference sequence). The CDR3 totals 13 residues. Germline trimming cut 4 bases from V and 6 bases from J; bases unmatched to any gene: 6. CDR3 sequence: CASSPQGGAEQYF. CDR3 in DNA: TGTGCCAGCAGCCCACAGGGGGGTGCCGAGCAGTACTTC.

This chain connects TRBV5-1 to TRBJ1-6, with 9 positions matching TRBD1. Unmatched junction bases numbered 11, after V lost 4 bases and J lost 6 bases. The length of the CDR3 is 17 residues. Germline V lookup: CDR1 SGHRS, CDR2 YFSETQ. The DNA for the CDR3 is TGCGCCAGCAGCAGAACAGGGGGCTCGATCACTAATTCACCCCTCCACTTT. It translates to CASSRTGGSITNSPLHF. Based on the CDR3 plus reference TRBV5-1 and TRBJ1-6, the full variable domain is KAGVTQTPRYLIKTRGQQVTLSCSPISGHRSVSWYQQTPGQGLQFLFEYFSETQRNKGNFPGRFSGRQFSNSRSEMNVSTLELGDSALYLCASSRTGGSITNSPLHFGNGTRLTVT.

The rearrangement links TRBV5-8 to TRBJ1-5; tentative D call: TRBD1 (5 bases). V lost 4 bases and J lost 2, with 13 bases in between. CDR3 length: 15 amino acids. The germline gives CDR1 SGHTS, CDR2 YDEGEE. DNA of the CDR3: TGTGCCAGCAGCGGAAGGGTAGGGGGCAATCAGCCCCAGCATTTT. It specifies CASSGRVGGNQPQHF.